Shown below are 28 T cell receptor beta chains from a single sample sequenced in a study of Ad26.COV2.S vaccination and SARS-CoV-2 variants. The method was immunoSEQ multiplex PCR; TCRdb's version includes in-frame clones alone and lacks a portion of them. The sample shows roughly 380,000 clones, about 88% of them seen only once. The treatment is: about 20 received Ad26.COV2.S at low or high dose, single or two shots; roughly five received placebo; per-sample allocation not given. Each sample was drawn 63 days after the first injection (of vaccine or placebo). Specimen: peripheral blood, collected in a trial of Ad26.COV2.S vaccine versus placebo. These TCRs come from a person between 18 and 60 years old who received the Ad26.COV2.S COVID-19 vaccine or a placebo.

The chain couples TRBV13 to TRBJ2-7; 8 positions match TRBD1. The germline V gene encodes CDR1 PRHDT and CDR2 FYEKMQ (reference sequence). This CDR3 has 15 amino acids. Trimming cost V 3 bases and J 7 bases; bases outside gene matches: 11. The CDR3 loop is CASSFEGQASREQYF. The CDR3 DNA sequence: TGTGCCAGCAGCTTTGAGGGACAGGCTTCCAGAGAGCAGTACTTC.

CDR3 in DNA: TGTGCCAGTAGTATTGGGTCTAGCGGGACAGATACGCAGTATTTT. This gives the protein CASSIGSSGTDTQYF. The gene calls are TRBV19 and TRBJ2-3; 8 bases are shared with TRBD2. V lost 3 bases and J lost 3; bases outside the gene matches: 5. Germline V gene sequence: CDR1 LNHDA, CDR2 SQIVND (reference sequence). The CDR3 totals 15 residues.

The chain links TRBV7-9 to TRBJ1-2, with D uncertain. CDR1 and CDR2 from the germline V gene are SEHNR and FQNEAQ (reference sequence). The V end was cut by 5 bases, the J end by 8 bases, with 18 bases between. CDR3 length equals 14 residues. This CDR3 is CASSPEILNRGYTF. CDR3 nucleotide sequence: TGTGCCAGCAGCCCTGAGATCCTTAACCGCGGCTACACCTTC.

V and J are TRBV5-4 and TRBJ1-2; 12 bases fit TRBD1. The length of the CDR3 is 17 residues. Per germline, CDR1 SGHNT and CDR2 YYREEE (reference sequence). J gave up 3 bases and V 3 bases, and 9 bases lay outside the gene matches. CDR3 nucleotides: TGTGCCAGCAGCTCCCGAGGGGGACAGGGGGCTTACTATGGCTACACCTTC. It specifies CASSSRGGQGAYYGYTF.

The chain joins TRBV5-1 to TRBJ2-6, with TRBD1 as a possible D gene (6 bases). The germline CDR1 and CDR2 sequences are SGHRS and YFSETQ. The CDR3 length is 14 residues. V dropped 4 bases and J dropped 2 bases, with 7 bases sitting between them. The CDR3 DNA reads TGCGCCAGCAGCCCAGGGGCTGGGGCCAACGTCCTGACTTTC. This sequence encodes CASSPGAGANVLTF.

The chain links TRBV6-2 or TRBV6-3 to TRBJ2-1; 7 positions agree with TRBD1. V lost 4 bases to trimming and J lost 1 base; unmatched junction nucleotides: 4. CDR1 is MNHEY, CDR2 SVGEGT, per germline. The CDR3 sequence is 15 residues long. The CDR3 loop reads CASSSRQGSYNEQFF. CDR3 DNA sequence: TGTGCCAGCAGTTCCCGACAGGGTTCCTACAATGAGCAGTTCTTC.

V is TRBV12-3 or TRBV12-4 and J is TRBJ2-5, with a possible D match to TRBD2 (7 bases). The CDR3 runs to 13 residues. Trimming took off 10 bases at V and 5 bases at J, with 17 bases between the two ends. The CDR3 spells CATGRGAVETQYF. The CDR3 coding sequence is TGTGCCACCGGCCGGGGGGCCGTTGAGACCCAGTACTTC.

This sequence joins TRBV10-1 and TRBJ2-1, with a possible D match to TRBD1 (5 bases). This CDR3 comprises 17 residues. V was shortened by 0 bases and J by 3 bases, with 15 bases between the two germline ends. Germline V CDR1 and CDR2: WNHNN, SYGVQD (reference sequence). The CDR3 region has the DNA TGCGCCAGCAGTGAGTCACGCCAGGGCACCAACTACAATGAGCAGTTCTTC. It translates to CASSESRQGTNYNEQFF.

This chain connects TRBV27 to TRBJ2-7, with D possibly being TRBD2 (7 bases). CDR3 length: 14 residues. The germline CDR1 and CDR2 sequences are MNHEY and SMNVEV (reference sequence). The V end lost 6 bases, the J end lost 0 bases, and 12 bases lay between the germline ends. CDR3 protein: CASSFGGPSYEQYF. CDR3 nucleotide sequence: TGTGCCAGCAGCTTCGGGGGGCCCTCCTACGAGCAGTACTTC.

The chain recombines TRBV28 with TRBJ1-6, with D tentatively TRBD1 (5 bases). Per germline, CDR1 MDHEN and CDR2 SYDVKM. The CDR3 runs to 14 residues. Trimming took 3 bases from V and 9 from J, leaving 12 bases between them. CDR3: CASSFSGFGSPLHF. The CDR3 bases are TGTGCCAGCAGTTTTTCAGGGTTCGGTTCACCCCTCCACTTT.

This clone was found once. V is TRBV3-1 (or the pseudogene TRBV3-2) and J is TRBJ1-4, with 8 bases fitting TRBD1. After removal of 6 bases from V and 6 bases from J, the junction contained 3 bases not matched to a gene. The germline CDR1 and CDR2 sequences are LGHDT and YNNKEL (reference sequence). The CDR3 consists of 13 residues. The CDR3 DNA reads TGTGCCAGCAGTAAACAGGGGGATGAAAAACTGTTTTTT. Amino acid sequence: CASSKQGDEKLFF.

The J gene is TRBJ2-7, the V gene TRBV28; TRBD2 matches 8 bases. Germline CDR1 and CDR2: MDHEN and SYDVKM. This CDR3 is 17 amino acids long. Trimming removed 5 bases from V and 1 base from J; junction bases left unmatched: 13. For the CDR3, the DNA is TGTGCCAGCAGTACTCCCACGAGTACTAGCGGTTCCTACGAGCAGTACTTC. It codes for CASSTPTSTSGSYEQYF.

This clone has just one count. The chain employs TRBV6-5 and TRBJ2-1; D may be TRBD2 (5 bases). The germline V gene encodes CDR1 MNHEY and CDR2 SVGAGI. Trimming left V 10 bases short and J 8 bases short, with 24 bases between. The CDR3 length is 15 residues. CDR3 sequence (DNA): TGTGCCACTTCTCGGCACATAGAGGGTTTGCATGAGCAGTTCTTC. It specifies CATSRHIEGLHEQFF.

The rearrangement uses TRBV9 and TRBJ2-1; 8 bases are a match to TRBD2. Trimming removed 4 bases from V and 4 bases from J; junction bases left unmatched: 10. There are 16 residues in the CDR3. Germline CDR1 and CDR2: SGDLS and YYNGEE. DNA for the CDR3: TGTGCCAGCAGCCCCCGTAGCGGGGCCTTATACAATGAGCAGTTCTTC. This gives the protein CASSPRSGALYNEQFF.

V usage is TRBV28 and J usage is TRBJ2-5; D may be TRBD2 (7 bases). This CDR3 region has 15 residues. V lost 3 bases to trimming and J lost 4 bases, with 15 bases between them. The germline V gene encodes CDR1 MDHEN and CDR2 SYDVKM. CDR3 amino acids: CASSLGGAGVETQYF. In nucleotides, the CDR3 is TGTGCCAGCAGTTTGGGGGGGGCGGGAGTAGAGACCCAGTACTTC.

This clone was counted between two and nine times. The rearrangement uses TRBV30 and TRBJ2-2; 10 bases match TRBD2. CDR1 is GTSNPN, CDR2 SVGIG, per germline (reference sequence). This CDR3 is built from 14 residues. Germline trimming cut 3 bases from V and 6 bases from J; bases unmatched to any gene: 4. CDR3 nucleotide sequence: TGTGCCTGGAGGGGCCTAGCGGGAGCCGGGGAGCTGTTTTTT. This sequence encodes CAWRGLAGAGELFF.

As for this clone: Other DNA sequences of this sample code for an identical CDR3. The chain combines TRBV4-3 with TRBJ1-1; D uncertain. Between the trimmed V and J ends, which lost 0 bases and 1 base, there was a span of 6 bases. The germline V gene has CDR1 LGHNA and CDR2 YSLEER. CDR3 length: 14 residues. CDR3 amino acids: CASSQDPENTEAFF. In nucleotides, the CDR3 is TGCGCCAGCAGCCAAGATCCAGAGAACACTGAAGCTTTCTTT.

This clone has a single count. The chain uses TRBV9 and TRBJ1-2; TRBD1 is a possible D gene (6 bases). V was pared by 0 bases and J by 6 bases, with 9 bases between. The germline gives CDR1 SGDLS, CDR2 YYNGEE. The CDR3 sequence is 13 residues long. The CDR3, as DNA: TGTGCCAGCAGCGTAGAGCCAGGGGATGGCTACACCTTC. Its translation: CASSVEPGDGYTF.

The chain uses TRBV7-6 and TRBJ1-5; tentative D call: TRBD1 (6 bases). CDR1 and CDR2 (germline): SGHVS, FNYEAQ. The CDR3 has 13 amino acids. V was cut by 0 bases and J by 7 bases, with 7 bases left in between. CDR3 sequence (DNA): TGTGCCAGCAGCTTAGCTGGGGGCCAGCCCCAGCATTTT. This encodes CASSLAGGQPQHF.

This rearrangement joins TRBV6-5 to TRBJ2-1; 8 bases are a match to TRBD1. Looked up from germline, CDR1 is MNHEY and CDR2 is SVGAGI. The V gene end was trimmed by 0 bases and the J gene end by 7 bases; junction bases not matched to a gene: 8. The CDR3 length is 16 residues. CDR3: CASSYSGRGLTNEQFF. In DNA, the CDR3 is TGTGCCAGCAGTTACTCGGGCAGGGGGCTAACGAATGAGCAGTTCTTC.

The chain couples TRBV7-9 to TRBJ1-4; D is ambiguous. This CDR3 has 12 residues. Germline CDR1 reads SEHNR; CDR2 reads FQNEAQ (reference sequence). V was pared by 4 bases and J by 8 bases, with 8 bases between. CDR3: CASSWGREKLFF. In DNA form, the CDR3 reads TGTGCCAGCAGCTGGGGAAGGGAAAAACTGTTTTTT.

The CDR3 reads CASSESRIAGAGGYTF. In DNA form, the CDR3 reads TGCGCCAGCAGTGAGTCTCGGATAGCAGGGGCGGGAGGCTACACCTTC. The chain joins TRBV10-2 to TRBJ1-2; maybe TRBD1 (6 bases). V lost 0 bases, J lost 8 bases, and 19 bases lay in between. CDR3 size: 16 residues. Germline V CDR1 and CDR2: WSHSY, SAAADI.

This clone has ten or more counts. The same CDR3 arises from other DNA sequences in this sample as well. This chain connects TRBV2 to TRBJ1-5; the match to TRBD1 covers 7 bases. The CDR3 loop spans 14 amino acids. Germline CDR1 and CDR2: SNHLY and FYNNEI. V shed 3 bases, J shed 6 bases, and the junction held 5 bases outside the gene matches. The CDR3 sequence: CASSDDRVGQPQHF. The CDR3 nucleotides read TGTGCCAGCAGTGATGACAGGGTGGGTCAGCCCCAGCATTTT.

The chain has TRBV18 and TRBJ2-5; either TRBD1 or TRBD2 may supply D (5 bases each). From germline, CDR1 is KGHSH and CDR2 LQKENI. V was cut by 6 bases and J by 2 bases, with 13 bases left in between. The length of the CDR3 is 14 residues. As DNA, the CDR3 is TGTGCCAGCTCCACTAGGGACCAACAAGAGACCCAGTACTTC. It is translated as CASSTRDQQETQYF.

In regard to this clone: One junction end does not reproduce the germline sequence, and a read error may be involved. This chain joins TRBV6-1 and TRBJ2-6; 10 bases are a match to TRBD2. This CDR3 is 17 amino acids long. Looked up from germline, CDR1 is MNHNS and CDR2 is SASEGT. CDR3: CASSQAGGVLGANVLTF. The CDR3 DNA is TGTGCCAGCAGTCAAGCGGGAGGGGTTCTCGGGGCCAACGTCCTGACTTTC.

The chain recombines TRBV6-5 with TRBJ2-7; no clear D gene. Between the trimmed V and J ends, which lost 6 bases and 3 bases, there was a span of 12 bases. The CDR3 runs 13 residues. From germline, CDR1 is MNHEY and CDR2 SVGAGI. CDR3 nucleotides: TGTGCCAGCAGGGGTTTAGACGGCTACGAGCAGTACTTC. It codes for CASRGLDGYEQYF.

Concerning this clone: Other nucleotide sequences in the sample specify the same CDR3. The chain joins TRBV18 to TRBJ1-1; D gene ambiguous. Between the trimmed V and J ends, which lost 2 bases and 1 base, there was a span of 5 bases. The CDR3 contains 13 residues. CDR1 is KGHSH, CDR2 LQKENI, per germline. The CDR3 region has the DNA TGTGCCAGCTCACCATCTCAGAACACTGAAGCTTTCTTT. This encodes CASSPSQNTEAFF.

This clone was seen a handful of times. The rearrangement joins TRBV11-2 to TRBJ1-2; 10 positions match TRBD1. Germline CDR1 is SGHAT and CDR2 is FQNNGV. This CDR3 has 15 amino acids. Trimming cost V 6 bases and J 6 bases; bases outside gene matches: 10. The CDR3 sequence: CASSLAGQGVDGYTF. Here the CDR3 DNA reads TGTGCCAGCAGTCTAGCTGGACAGGGGGTTGATGGCTACACCTTC.